The subject of this entry is one TCR beta chain. The sample originates from a study of cytomegalovirus exposure and HLA in healthy donors. The PCR had 60 Vbeta and 13 Jbeta primers. Per the study methods: Later, an analysis found about 80 million unique TCR beta chains, and some 10 million of these were shared. Here immunoSEQ multiplex PCR was the method, and the copy in TCRdb shows in-frame clones only, minus some. The V and J calls and the clone size are those of that table, but D and trimming were determined from the DNA. Here the sample spans over 150,000 clones, around 77% being singletons. Input material: PBMCs. The receptor was isolated from a young man in good health and CMV-seropositive.

This CDR3 reads CARSDGTGEEKLFF. CDR3 nucleotides: TGTGCCAGAAGCGACGGGACAGGGGAAGAAAAACTGTTTTTT. The chain recombines TRBV5-3 with TRBJ1-4, with 10 bases fitting TRBD1. TRBV5-3 is recorded as an ORF, its role being uncertain. CDR3 length: 14 amino acids. With V trimmed by 4 bases and J by 8 bases, 5 bases remained unmatched.